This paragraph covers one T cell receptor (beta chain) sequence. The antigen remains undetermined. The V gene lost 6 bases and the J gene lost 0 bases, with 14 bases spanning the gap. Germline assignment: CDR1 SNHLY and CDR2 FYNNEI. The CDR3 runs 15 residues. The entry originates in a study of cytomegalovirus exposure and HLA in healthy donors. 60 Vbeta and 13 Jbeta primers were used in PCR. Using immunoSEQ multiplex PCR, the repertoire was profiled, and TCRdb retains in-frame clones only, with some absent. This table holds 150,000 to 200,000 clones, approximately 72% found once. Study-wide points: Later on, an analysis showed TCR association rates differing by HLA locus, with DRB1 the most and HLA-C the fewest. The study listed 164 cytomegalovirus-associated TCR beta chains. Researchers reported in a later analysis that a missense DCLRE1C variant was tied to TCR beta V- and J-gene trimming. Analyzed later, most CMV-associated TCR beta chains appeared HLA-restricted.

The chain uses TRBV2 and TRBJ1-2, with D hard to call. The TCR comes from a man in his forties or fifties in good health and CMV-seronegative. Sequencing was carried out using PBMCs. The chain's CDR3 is CASRENSRANYGYTF. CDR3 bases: TGTGCCAGCAGGGAGAACTCCCGTGCTAACTATGGCTACACCTTC.